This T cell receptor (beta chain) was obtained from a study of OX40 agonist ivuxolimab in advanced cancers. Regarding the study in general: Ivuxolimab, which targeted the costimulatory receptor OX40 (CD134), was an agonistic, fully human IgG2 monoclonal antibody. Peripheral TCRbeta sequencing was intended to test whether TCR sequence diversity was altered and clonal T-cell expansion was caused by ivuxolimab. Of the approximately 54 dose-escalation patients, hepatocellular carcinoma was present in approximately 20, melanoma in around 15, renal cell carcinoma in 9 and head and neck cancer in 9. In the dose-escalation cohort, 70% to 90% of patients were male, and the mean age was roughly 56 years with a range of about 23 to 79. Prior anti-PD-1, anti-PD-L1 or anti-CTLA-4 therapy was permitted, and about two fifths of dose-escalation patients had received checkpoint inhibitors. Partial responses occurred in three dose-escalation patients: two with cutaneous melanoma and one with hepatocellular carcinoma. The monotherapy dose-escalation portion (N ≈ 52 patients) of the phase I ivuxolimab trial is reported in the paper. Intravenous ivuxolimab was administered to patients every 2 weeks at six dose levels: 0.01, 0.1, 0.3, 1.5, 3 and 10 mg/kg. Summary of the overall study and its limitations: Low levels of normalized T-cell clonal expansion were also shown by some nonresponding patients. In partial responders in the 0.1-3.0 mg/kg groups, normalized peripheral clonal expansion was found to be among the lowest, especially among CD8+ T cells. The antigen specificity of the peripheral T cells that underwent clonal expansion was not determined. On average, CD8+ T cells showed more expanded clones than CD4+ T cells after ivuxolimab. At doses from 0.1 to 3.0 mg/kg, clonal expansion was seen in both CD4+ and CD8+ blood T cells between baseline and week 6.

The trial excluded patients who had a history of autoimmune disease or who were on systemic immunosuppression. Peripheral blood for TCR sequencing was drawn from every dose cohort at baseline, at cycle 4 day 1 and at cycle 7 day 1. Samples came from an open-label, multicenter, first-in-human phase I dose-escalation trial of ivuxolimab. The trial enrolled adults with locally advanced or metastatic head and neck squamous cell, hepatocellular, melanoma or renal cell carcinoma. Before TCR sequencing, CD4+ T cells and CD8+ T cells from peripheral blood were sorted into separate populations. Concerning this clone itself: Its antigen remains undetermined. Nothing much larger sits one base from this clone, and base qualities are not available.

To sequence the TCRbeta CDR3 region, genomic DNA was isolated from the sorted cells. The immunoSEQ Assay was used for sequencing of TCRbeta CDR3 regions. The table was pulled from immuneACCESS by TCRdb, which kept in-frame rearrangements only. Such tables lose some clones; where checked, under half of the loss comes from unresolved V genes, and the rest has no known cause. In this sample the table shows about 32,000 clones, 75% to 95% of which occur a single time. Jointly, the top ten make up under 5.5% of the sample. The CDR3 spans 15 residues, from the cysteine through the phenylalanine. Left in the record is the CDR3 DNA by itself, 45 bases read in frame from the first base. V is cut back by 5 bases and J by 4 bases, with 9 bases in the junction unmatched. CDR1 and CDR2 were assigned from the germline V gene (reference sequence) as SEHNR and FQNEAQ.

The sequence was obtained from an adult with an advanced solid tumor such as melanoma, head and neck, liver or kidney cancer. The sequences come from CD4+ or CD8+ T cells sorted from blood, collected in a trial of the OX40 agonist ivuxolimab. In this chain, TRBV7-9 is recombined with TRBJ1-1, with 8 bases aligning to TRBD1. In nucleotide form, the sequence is TGTGCCAGCAGCGTAAACAGGGGGAAGACCACTGAAGCTTTCTTT. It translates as CASSVNRGKTTEAFF.